This T cell receptor (beta chain) was obtained from a study of blood T cell repertoires in COVID-19 (TCRdb year 2020). Study-wide context: Collaborator samples came from the United States, Italy and Spain and covered acute and convalescent phases of COVID-19. The prospective study material was composed of cDNA or gDNA derived from T cells, B-cell-depleted T cells, or PBMCs. Deeply sampled blood TCRbeta repertoires from subjects exposed to, actively infected with, or recovered from COVID-19 were included in the dataset. The repertoires were released in a freely available public database intended as a resource for research on the immune response to SARS-CoV-2. The samples were drawn from two sources: the first 160 participants of the ongoing ImmuneRACE study, and fewer than 1,500 subjects contributed by 6 global collaborators. Sample metadata almost always included a de-identified subject ID, COVID-19 status, age in years and sex. Where available, HLA class I and class II types were obtained from metadata supplied by the sample provider rather than from assay-based typing. Study-wide conclusions, independent of this receptor: How much clinical and demographic metadata was included differed by source and by participant, and the metadata was provided uncurated.

This clone was detected once. The antigen it recognizes is unknown. There are no base qualities to consult, and no much larger clone falls within one base. TCRbeta CDR3 regions were amplified from genomic DNA by means of the immunoSEQ Assay, a bias-controlled multiplex PCR. The paper's data handling went like this. Within the assay, amplification of reference gene primers was used to estimate how many nucleated cells each sample contained. Sequence reads were collapsed and filtered to measure the absolute abundance of every unique TCRbeta CDR3 rearrangement. For each sample, productive Simpson clonality was calculated by taking the square root of Simpson's diversity index across productive rearrangements. In its TCRdb copy, this immuneACCESS table keeps in-frame sequences only and misses some clones. Where compared with another copy, unresolved V genes explain less than half of these, and the others have no known cause. That table is the source of V, J and clone size, and D and trimming were worked out from the DNA. This sample has 110,000 to 150,000 clones in its table, and over 80% of those were observed once. The ten largest clonotypes hold approximately 10% of the sample.

The germline V gene (reference sequence) provides CDR1 LNHNV and CDR2 YYDKDF. Counted from cysteine to phenylalanine, this CDR3 has 15 amino acids. Only the CDR3 part of the read is kept: 45 bases, read in frame from the first base. V loses 3 bases, J loses 4 bases, and the germline ends lie 12 bases apart. In the prospective study, participants were roughly 18 to 95 years old, resided in fewer than 25 geographic areas of the United States, and were enrolled through a virtual design. Cohort assignment in the prospective study relied on participant-reported clinical history from a screening survey and a study questionnaire. ImmuneRACE Cohort 3 recovered participants were defined by two consecutive negative NP/OP PCR tests, healthcare professional clearance, or symptom resolution. In the prospective study, mobile phlebotomists collected whole blood, serum and a nasopharyngeal or oropharyngeal swab from each participant. Additional blood draws and questionnaires over an approximately two-month period could optionally be provided by prospective study participants. Before DNA extraction, prospective study blood samples were shipped either frozen or at room temperature.

The receptor comes from a man aged 55-75 years who had recovered from COVID-19. The specimen was PBMCs or T cells enriched from blood (not recorded which). This receptor chain uses TRBV15 and TRBJ2-2, with the D gene call left open. For the CDR3, the sequence is CATSRATPGTGELFF. The nucleotide sequence reads TGTGCCACCAGCAGGGCCACGCCGGGCACCGGGGAGCTGTTTTTT.